The clone carrying this TCR beta chain was recorded a few times. The data were obtained in a study of CD8+ T cells in alopecia areata. As the sequencing template, cDNA was produced by extracting RNA and reverse transcribing it. Measured with immunoSEQ multiplex PCR; TCRdb has only the in-frame clones, and not every one. The sample lists some 10,000 clones, roughly three fifths occurring once. Peripheral blood, together with lesional scalp punch biopsies, was collected from alopecia areata patients. The source is a human donor with alopecia areata. The specimen sequenced was skin.

The CDR3 DNA sequence: TGTGCCAGTAGTATCTTCTGGGACAGGAGAGTTGACGAGCAGTACTTC. Its protein product is CASSIFWDRRVDEQYF. The chain has TRBV19 and TRBJ2-7; 8 positions agree with TRBD1. The V and J ends lost 3 bases and 5 bases, in that order; junction bases with no gene match: 12. CDR1 and CDR2 from the germline V gene are LNHDA and SQIVND (reference sequence). The CDR3 spans 16 residues.